The 9 T cell receptor beta chains given below trace back to one sample, sequenced in a study of T cells in Graves' hyperthyroidism and ophthalmopathy. TCR beta CDR3 regions were amplified from RNA. The HTBI primer set was used in a first-round RT-PCR of the TCR CDR3. TCRdb recomputed calls from the multiplex PCR reads with MiXCR, one row per CDR3 protein. The table has 300,000 to 450,000 distinct CDR3 sequences, approximately 15% seen once. Source material: blood. Every receptor here comes from a woman in her sixties with Graves' hyperthyroidism.

The chain recombines TRBV9 with TRBJ1-3; D is unclear. The CDR3 is 14 residues long. V lost 3 bases and J 4 bases, leaving 11 bases between the germline ends. Germline lookup yields CDR1 SGDLS and CDR2 YYNGEE. The CDR3 reads CASSEAEPGNTIYF. As DNA, the CDR3 is TGTGCCAGCAGCGAGGCGGAACCGGGAAACACCATATATTTT.

This clonotype has a count of ten or more. The chain combines TRBV7-2 with TRBJ2-1; the match to TRBD2 covers 8 bases. Germline-derived CDR1 and CDR2 are SGHTA and FQGNSA. V shed 9 bases and J 10 bases; nucleotides not matched to a gene: 20. CDR3 length equals 16 residues. CDR3 protein: CASAVREALSAGEQFF. CDR3 nucleotide sequence: TGTGCCAGTGCGGTGCGGGAGGCCCTTTCGGCAGGGGAGCAGTTCTTC.

This clonotype was observed at least ten times. V gene TRBV20-1 combines with J gene TRBJ1-1; possible D gene TRBD1, 6 bases. V lost 1 base and J 0 bases, leaving 9 bases between the germline ends. The germline V gene encodes CDR1 DFQATT and CDR2 SNEGSKA (reference sequence). This CDR3 region has 14 residues. CDR3 sequence: CSARGDTLNTEAFF. The CDR3, as DNA: TGCAGTGCTAGAGGGGACACCCTGAACACTGAAGCTTTCTTT.

Details on this clonotype: At one boundary the junction diverges from the germline segment, which might be a read error. Here the CDR3 DNA reads TGTGCCAACAGCGAGGTCGGGGAAAAACTGTTTTTT. The encoded protein is CANSEVGEKLFF. The chain combines TRBV3-1 with TRBJ1-4, with no clear D. The germline gives CDR1 LGHDT, CDR2 YNNKEL (reference sequence). This CDR3 comprises 12 residues. The full variable domain, in which reference TRBV3-1 and TRBJ1-4 provide the parts outside the CDR3, is DTAVSQTPKYLVTQMGNDKSIKCEQNLGHDTMYWYKQDSKKFLKIMFSYNNKELIINETVPNRFSPKSPDKAHLNLHINSLELGDSAVYFCANSEVGEKLFFGSGTQLSVL.

This clonotype was counted a few times. This sequence joins TRBV20-1 and TRBJ1-6; D unclear. CDR3 length equals 12 residues. Trimming removed 5 bases at V and 3 bases at J, with 5 bases between. Per the germline V gene, CDR1 is DFQATT and CDR2 is SNEGSKA (reference sequence). DNA for the CDR3: TGCAGTGCTGGGTTCTATAATTCACCCCTCCACTTT. Translation gives CSAGFYNSPLHF.

This clonotype was picked up a small number of times. The chain is built from TRBV20-1 and TRBJ2-7; 8 bases map to TRBD2. CDR3 length: 17 amino acids. J lost 0 bases, V lost 3 bases, and 13 bases had no gene match. Germline-derived CDR1 and CDR2 are DFQATT and SNEGSKA (reference sequence). CDR3 region: CSARAFLSGRYSYEQYF. CDR3 sequence (DNA): TGCAGTGCTAGGGCTTTTTTGAGCGGGAGATACTCCTACGAGCAGTACTTC.

Only a few counts were recorded for this clonotype. The CDR3 bases are TGCGCCAGCAGCTTGGGGTTTGCGGGACCCGTTAATGAGCAGTTCTTC. Translated: CASSLGFAGPVNEQFF. The chain recombines TRBV5-1 with TRBJ2-1, with D tentatively TRBD2 (6 bases). Germline assignment: CDR1 SGHRS and CDR2 YFSETQ. The germline V and J ends were trimmed by 0 bases and 7 bases, with 17 bases remaining between them. The CDR3 loop spans 16 amino acids.

Concerning this clonotype itself: One end of the junction fails to match germline, which may point to a read error. This chain uses TRBV5-5 with TRBJ2-7; 7 bases map to TRBD2. The CDR3 runs to 15 residues. The V gene's germline CDR1 is SGHKS and CDR2 YYEKEE (reference sequence). The CDR3 is CASSYGSGSTYEQYF. The DNA for the CDR3 is TGCGCCAGCAGCTACGGTAGCGGGTCTACATACGAGCAGTACTTC.

This clonotype was picked up a small number of times. V is TRBV5-1 and J is TRBJ2-5; tentatively, D is TRBD1 or TRBD2 (6 bases each). V was trimmed by 0 bases and J by 4 bases, leaving 13 bases between them. From germline, CDR1 is SGHRS and CDR2 YFSETQ. The CDR3 is 15 residues long. CDR3 bases: TGCGCCAGCAGCTTGGAAATGGGGGGCCGAGAGACCCAGTACTTC. This codes for CASSLEMGGRETQYF.